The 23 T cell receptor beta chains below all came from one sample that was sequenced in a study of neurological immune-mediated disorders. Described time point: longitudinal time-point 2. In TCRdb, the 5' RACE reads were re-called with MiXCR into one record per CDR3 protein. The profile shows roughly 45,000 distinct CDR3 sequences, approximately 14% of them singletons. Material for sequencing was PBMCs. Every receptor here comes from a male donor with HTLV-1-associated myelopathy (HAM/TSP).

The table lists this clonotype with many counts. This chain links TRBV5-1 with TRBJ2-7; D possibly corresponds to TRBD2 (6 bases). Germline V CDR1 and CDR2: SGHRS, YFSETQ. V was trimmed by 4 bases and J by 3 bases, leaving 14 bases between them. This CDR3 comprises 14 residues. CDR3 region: CASSRGAINYEQYF. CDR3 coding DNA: TGCGCCAGCAGCCGCGGGGCCATAAACTACGAGCAGTACTTC.

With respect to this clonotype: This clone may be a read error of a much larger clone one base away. CDR3 loop: CASSQGLSKDTQYF. The CDR3 nucleotides read TGCGCCAGCAGCCAGGGTCTTTCCAAAGATACGCAGTATTTT. The chain recombines TRBV5-1 with TRBJ2-3; D might be TRBD1 (5 bases). Between the trimmed V and J ends, which lost 4 bases and 5 bases, there was a span of 14 bases. The CDR3 is made up of 14 amino acids. Germline V CDR1 and CDR2: SGHRS, YFSETQ. Together with reference TRBV5-1 and TRBJ2-3, the CDR3 gives the full variable domain: KAGVTQTPRYLIKTRGQQVTLSCSPISGHRSVSWYQQTPGQGLQFLFEYFSETQRNKGNFPGRFSGRQFSNSRSEMNVSTLELGDSALYLCASSQGLSKDTQYFGPGTRLTVL.

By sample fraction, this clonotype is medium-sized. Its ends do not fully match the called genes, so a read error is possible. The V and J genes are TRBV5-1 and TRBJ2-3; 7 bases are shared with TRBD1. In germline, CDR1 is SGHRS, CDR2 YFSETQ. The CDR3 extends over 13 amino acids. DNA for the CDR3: TGTGCCAGCAGTCCACAGGGGACAGATACGCAGTATTTT. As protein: CASSPQGTDTQYF. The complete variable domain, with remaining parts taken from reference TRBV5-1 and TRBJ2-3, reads KAGVTQTPRYLIKTRGQQVTLSCSPISGHRSVSWYQQTPGQGLQFLFEYFSETQRNKGNFPGRFSGRQFSNSRSEMNVSTLELGDSALYLCASSPQGTDTQYFGPGTRLTVL.

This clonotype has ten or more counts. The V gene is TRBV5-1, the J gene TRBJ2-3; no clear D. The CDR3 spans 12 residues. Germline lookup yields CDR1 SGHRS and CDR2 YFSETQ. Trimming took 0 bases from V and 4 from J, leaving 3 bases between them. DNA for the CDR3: TGCGCCAGCAGCTTGGGCGCAGATACGCAGTATTTT. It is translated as CASSLGADTQYF.

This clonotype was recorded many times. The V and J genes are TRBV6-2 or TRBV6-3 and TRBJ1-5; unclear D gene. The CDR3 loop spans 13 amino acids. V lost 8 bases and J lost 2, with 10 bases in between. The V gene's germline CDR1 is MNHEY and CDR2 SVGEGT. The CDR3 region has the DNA TGTGCCAGCGACGGATATCGCAATCAGCCCCAGCATTTT. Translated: CASDGYRNQPQHF.

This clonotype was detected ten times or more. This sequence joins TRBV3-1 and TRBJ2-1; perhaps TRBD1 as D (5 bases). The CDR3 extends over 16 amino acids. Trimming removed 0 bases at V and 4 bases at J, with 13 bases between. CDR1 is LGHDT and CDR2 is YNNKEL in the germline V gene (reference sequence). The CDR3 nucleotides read TGTGCCAGCAGCCAAGAAGGGGCCCGCAGGTACAATGAGCAGTTCTTC. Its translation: CASSQEGARRYNEQFF.

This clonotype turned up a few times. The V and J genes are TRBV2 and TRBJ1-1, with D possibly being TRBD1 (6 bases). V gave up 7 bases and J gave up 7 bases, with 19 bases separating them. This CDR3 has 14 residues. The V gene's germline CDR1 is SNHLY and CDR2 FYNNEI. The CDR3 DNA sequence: TGTGCCAGCAATTTAATCCAGGGGTGGGGTGAAGCTTTCTTT. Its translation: CASNLIQGWGEAFF.

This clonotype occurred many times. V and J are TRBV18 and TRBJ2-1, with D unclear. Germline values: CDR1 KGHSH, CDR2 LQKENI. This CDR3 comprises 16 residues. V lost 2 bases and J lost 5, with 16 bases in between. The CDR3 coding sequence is TGTGCCAGCTCACCAATGGGGTCGTGGAACAACAATGAGCAGTTCTTC. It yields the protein CASSPMGSWNNNEQFF. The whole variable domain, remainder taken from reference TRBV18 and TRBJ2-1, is NAGVMQNPRHLVRRRGQEARLRCSPMKGHSHVYWYRQLPEEGLKFMVYLQKENIIDESGMPKERFSAEFPKEGPSILRIQQVVRGDSAAYFCASSPMGSWNNNEQFFGPGTRLTVL.

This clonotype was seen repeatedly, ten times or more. The CDR3 region is CSAFSGGTGDTQYF. DNA of the CDR3: TGCAGTGCTTTTAGCGGGGGGACGGGAGATACGCAGTATTTT. The rearrangement uses TRBV20-1 and TRBJ2-3; 10 bases align to TRBD2. From germline, CDR1 is DFQATT and CDR2 SNEGSKA (reference sequence). The CDR3 loop spans 14 amino acids. J was trimmed by 5 bases and V by 5 bases; bases with no gene match: 7.

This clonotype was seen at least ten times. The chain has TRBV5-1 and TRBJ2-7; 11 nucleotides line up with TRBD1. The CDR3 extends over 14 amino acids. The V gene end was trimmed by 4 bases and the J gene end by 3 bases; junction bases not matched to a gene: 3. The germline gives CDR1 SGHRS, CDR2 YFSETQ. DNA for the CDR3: TGCGCCAGCAGCCGGGGACAGGGGGACTACGAGCAGTACTTC. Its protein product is CASSRGQGDYEQYF.

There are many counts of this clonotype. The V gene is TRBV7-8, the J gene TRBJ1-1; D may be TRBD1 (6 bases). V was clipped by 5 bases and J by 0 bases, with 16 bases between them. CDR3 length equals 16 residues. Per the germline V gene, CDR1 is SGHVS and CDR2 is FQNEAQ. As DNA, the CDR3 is TGTGCCAGCAGCCCGCTCAGCAGGGGATTGAACACTGAAGCTTTCTTT. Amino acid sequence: CASSPLSRGLNTEAFF.

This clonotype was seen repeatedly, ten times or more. The CDR3 DNA follows: TGTGCCAGCAGCTTAGCAGTGGGCCCCGGGCCAGTCAGCAATCAGCCCCAGCATTTT. It specifies CASSLAVGPGPVSNQPQHF. The V gene is TRBV7-8, the J gene TRBJ1-5; D unclear. The CDR3 extends over 19 amino acids. In germline, CDR1 is SGHVS, CDR2 FQNEAQ. V lost 0 bases to trimming and J lost 1 base, with 19 bases between them.

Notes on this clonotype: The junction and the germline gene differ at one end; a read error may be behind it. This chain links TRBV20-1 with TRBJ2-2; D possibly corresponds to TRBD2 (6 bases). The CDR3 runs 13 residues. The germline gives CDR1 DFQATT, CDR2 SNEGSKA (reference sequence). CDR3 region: CSGSRERTGEVFF. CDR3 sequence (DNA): TGCAGTGGGAGCAGGGAACGCACCGGGGAGGTGTTTTTT.

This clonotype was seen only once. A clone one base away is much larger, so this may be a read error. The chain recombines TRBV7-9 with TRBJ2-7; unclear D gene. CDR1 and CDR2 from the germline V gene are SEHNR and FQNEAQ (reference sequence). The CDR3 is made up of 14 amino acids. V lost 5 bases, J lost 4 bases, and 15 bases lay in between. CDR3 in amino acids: CASSPDGTLYEQYF. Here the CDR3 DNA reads TGTGCCAGCAGCCCGGACGGCACCCTTTACGAGCAGTACTTC. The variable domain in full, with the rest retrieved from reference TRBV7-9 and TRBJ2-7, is DTGVSQNPRHKITKRGQNVTFRCDPISEHNRLYWYRQTLGQGPEFLTYFQNEAQLEKSRLLSDRFSAERPKGSFSTLEIQRTEQGDSAMYLCASSPDGTLYEQYFGPGTRLTVT.

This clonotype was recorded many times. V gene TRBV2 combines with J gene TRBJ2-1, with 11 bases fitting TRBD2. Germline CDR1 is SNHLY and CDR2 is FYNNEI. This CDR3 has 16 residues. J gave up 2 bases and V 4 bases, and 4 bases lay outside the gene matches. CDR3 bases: TGTGCCAGCAGTGGGCTAGCGGGGGGCCCCTACAATGAGCAGTTCTTC. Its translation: CASSGLAGGPYNEQFF.

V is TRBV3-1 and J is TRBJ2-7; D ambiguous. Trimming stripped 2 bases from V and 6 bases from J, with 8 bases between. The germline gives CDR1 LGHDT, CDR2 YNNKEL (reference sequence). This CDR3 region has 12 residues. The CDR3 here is CASSQLESEQYF. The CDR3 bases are TGTGCCAGCAGCCAACTAGAATCCGAGCAGTACTTC.

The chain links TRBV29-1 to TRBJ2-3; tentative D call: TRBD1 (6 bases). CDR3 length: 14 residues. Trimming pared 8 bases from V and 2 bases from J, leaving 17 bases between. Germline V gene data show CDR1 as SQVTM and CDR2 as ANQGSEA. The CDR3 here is CSSRTVSDTDTQYF. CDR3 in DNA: TGCAGCAGCCGGACAGTTTCAGACACAGATACGCAGTATTTT.

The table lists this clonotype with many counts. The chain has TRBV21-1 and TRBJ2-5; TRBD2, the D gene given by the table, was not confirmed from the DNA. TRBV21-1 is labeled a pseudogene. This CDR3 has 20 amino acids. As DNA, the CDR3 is TGTGCCAGCAGCAAAGGTTCTTGGAAGGCTAGCGGGGATGCAGGGGAGACCCAGTACTTC. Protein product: CASSKGSWKASGDAGETQYF.

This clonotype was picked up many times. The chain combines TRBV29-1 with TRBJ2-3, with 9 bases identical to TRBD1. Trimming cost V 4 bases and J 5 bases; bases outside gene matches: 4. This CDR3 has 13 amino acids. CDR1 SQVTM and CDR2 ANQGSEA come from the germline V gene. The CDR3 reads CSVVDRGGDTQYF. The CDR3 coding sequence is TGCAGCGTTGTAGACAGGGGGGGAGATACGCAGTATTTT.

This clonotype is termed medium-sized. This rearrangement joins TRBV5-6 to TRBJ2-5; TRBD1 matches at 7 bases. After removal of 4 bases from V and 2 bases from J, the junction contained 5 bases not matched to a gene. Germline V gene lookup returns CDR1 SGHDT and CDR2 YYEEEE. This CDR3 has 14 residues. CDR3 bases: TGTGCCAGCAGCGGACAGGCAGCTCAAGAGACCCAGTACTTC. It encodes CASSGQAAQETQYF.

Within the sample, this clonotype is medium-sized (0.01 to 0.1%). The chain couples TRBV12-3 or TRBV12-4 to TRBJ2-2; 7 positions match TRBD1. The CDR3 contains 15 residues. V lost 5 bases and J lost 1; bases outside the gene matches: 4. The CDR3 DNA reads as TGTGCCAGCAGTAACCGACAGGGGAACACCGGGGAGCTGTTTTTT. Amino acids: CASSNRQGNTGELFF.

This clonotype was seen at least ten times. The DNA for the CDR3 is TGTGCCAGCAGCCGACTCCTCCTAGCGGCGGATTACACCGGGGAGCTGTTTTTT. This sequence encodes CASSRLLLAADYTGELFF. This sequence joins TRBV7-2 and TRBJ2-2; the match to TRBD2 covers 7 bases. Losses at the gene ends were 5 bases for V and 3 bases for J; bases not matched to a gene: 15. This CDR3 has 18 amino acids. The germline V gene has CDR1 SGHTA and CDR2 FQGNSA.

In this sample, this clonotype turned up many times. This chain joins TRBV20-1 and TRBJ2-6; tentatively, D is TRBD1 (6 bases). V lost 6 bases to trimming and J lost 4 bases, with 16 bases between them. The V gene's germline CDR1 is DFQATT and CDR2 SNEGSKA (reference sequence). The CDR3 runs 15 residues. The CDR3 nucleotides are TGCAGTGCCAGCGCGGTGGGGGCAGGGGCCAACGTCCTGACTTTC. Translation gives CSASAVGAGANVLTF.